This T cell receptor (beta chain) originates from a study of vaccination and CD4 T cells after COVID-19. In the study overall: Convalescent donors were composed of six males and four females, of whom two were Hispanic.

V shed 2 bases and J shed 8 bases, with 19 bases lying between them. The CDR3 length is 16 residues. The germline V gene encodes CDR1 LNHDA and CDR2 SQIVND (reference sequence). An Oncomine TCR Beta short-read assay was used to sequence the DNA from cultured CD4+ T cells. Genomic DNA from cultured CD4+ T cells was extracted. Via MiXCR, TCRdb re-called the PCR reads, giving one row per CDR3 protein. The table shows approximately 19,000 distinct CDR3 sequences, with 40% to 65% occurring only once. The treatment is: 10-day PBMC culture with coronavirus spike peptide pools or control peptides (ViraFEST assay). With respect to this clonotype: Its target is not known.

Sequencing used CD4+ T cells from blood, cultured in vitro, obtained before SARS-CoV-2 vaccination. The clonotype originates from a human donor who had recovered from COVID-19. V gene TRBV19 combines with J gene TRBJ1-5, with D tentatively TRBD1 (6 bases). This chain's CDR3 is CASSISLRGGPEPQHF. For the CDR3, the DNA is TGTGCCAGTAGTATATCGCTCCGGGGGGGGCCGGAGCCCCAGCATTTT. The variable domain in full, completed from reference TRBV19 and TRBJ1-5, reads DGGITQSPKYLFRKEGQNVTLSCEQNLNHDAMYWYRQDPGQGLRLIYYSQIVNDFQKGDIAEGYSVSREKKESFPLTVTSAQKNPTAFYLCASSISLRGGPEPQHFGDGTRLSIL.